This T cell receptor (beta chain) was observed in a study of blood T cell repertoires in COVID-19. About the research overall: Spain, Italy and the United States supplied samples that represented acute and convalescent COVID-19.

The germline V gene has CDR1 MNHEY and CDR2 SMNVEV (reference sequence). V dropped 6 bases and J dropped 5 bases, with 10 bases sitting between them. This CDR3 has 13 residues. The method was immunoSEQ multiplex PCR; TCRdb's version includes in-frame clones alone and lacks a portion of them. This table holds a few hundred thousand clones, roughly nine tenths found once. Assignments of participants to cohorts depended upon their own reported clinical history. Among Cohort 3 donors, those recovered had two negative PCRs, clearance, or symptom resolution. The TCR was taken from a woman between 55 and 75 years old who had recovered from COVID-19. The chain carries TRBV27 and TRBJ2-2; D possibly corresponds to TRBD2 (6 bases). Sequencing was performed on PBMCs or T cells enriched from blood (not recorded which). The CDR3 DNA reads TGTGCCAGCAGGCCGGGGGAGACCGGGGAGCTGTTTTTT. This sequence encodes CASRPGETGELFF.